Listed here are 22 T cell receptor beta chains from one sample, sequenced in a study of cytomegalovirus exposure and HLA in healthy donors. Primers for the PCR totalled 60 Vbeta and 13 Jbeta. Here immunoSEQ multiplex PCR was the method, and the copy in TCRdb shows in-frame clones only, minus some. The table lists about 100,000 clones, around four fifths of them singletons. Sequencing used PBMCs. These receptors all stem from a middle-aged man in good health and CMV-seronegative.

This clone was counted a single time. The genes are TRBV6-5 and TRBJ2-3; 9 bases fit TRBD1. Germline CDR1 is MNHEY and CDR2 is SVGAGI. The CDR3 loop spans 15 amino acids. V was pared by 0 bases and J by 6 bases, with 4 bases of the junction left unmatched. The CDR3 loop reads CASSYSGQGVDTQYF. The CDR3 bases are TGTGCCAGCAGTTACTCGGGACAGGGCGTCGATACGCAGTATTTT.

As concerns this clone: The junction departs from the called germline gene at one end, perhaps through a read error. V and J are TRBV7-9 and TRBJ1-1; no firm D call. CDR3 length: 11 residues. Germline V gene lookup returns CDR1 SEHNR and CDR2 FQNEAQ (reference sequence). The CDR3 spells CSSSLVQEAFF. As DNA, the CDR3 is TGTTCCAGCAGCTTAGTGCAGGAAGCTTTCTTT.

The chain is built from TRBV11-2 and TRBJ2-5; 7 bases fit TRBD1. After removal of 1 base from V and 4 bases from J, the junction contained 15 bases not matched to a gene. Looked up from germline, CDR1 is SGHAT and CDR2 is FQNNGV. The CDR3 sequence is 18 residues long. The CDR3 DNA reads as TGTGCCAGCAGCTTAGGGCTCAGGGGGTCCCGTCGGGGAGAGACCCAGTACTTC. Residues: CASSLGLRGSRRGETQYF.

The chain is built from TRBV2 and TRBJ2-1, with TRBD2 matching over 11 bases. Germline-derived CDR1 and CDR2 are SNHLY and FYNNEI. The V segment lost 0 bases and the J segment 4 bases; nucleotides outside the gene matches: 2. The CDR3 contains 16 residues. The CDR3 DNA follows: TGTGCCAGCAGTGAAGCGCCTAGCGGGGGGTACAATGAGCAGTTCTTC. Translated, it gives CASSEAPSGGYNEQFF.

The genes are TRBV7-6 and TRBJ2-1, with 7 bases lining up with TRBD2. Trimming cost V 5 bases and J 8 bases; bases outside gene matches: 15. The CDR3 has 16 amino acids. Germline-derived CDR1 and CDR2 are SGHVS and FNYEAQ. CDR3 protein: CASSLETSVTRDEQFF. The CDR3 region has the DNA TGTGCCAGCAGCCTAGAAACTAGCGTCACGCGCGATGAGCAGTTCTTC.

V and J are TRBV9 and TRBJ2-1; TRBD1 agrees at 9 bases. V lost 2 bases to trimming and J lost 6 bases; unmatched junction nucleotides: 9. The CDR3 covers 16 residues. CDR1 and CDR2 from the germline V gene are SGDLS and YYNGEE. The CDR3 spells CASSVSQGASTNEQFF. The CDR3 DNA sequence: TGTGCCAGCAGCGTTTCACAGGGGGCTTCTACCAATGAGCAGTTCTTC.

The J gene is TRBJ1-1, the V gene TRBV5-1; the D is unclear. This CDR3 contains 14 residues. V lost 4 bases to trimming and J lost 3 bases, with 13 bases between them. Per the germline V gene, CDR1 is SGHRS and CDR2 is YFSETQ. The CDR3 is CASSRGRFDTEAFF. The CDR3 DNA reads as TGCGCCAGCAGCAGAGGGAGGTTTGACACTGAAGCTTTCTTT.

This clone was counted only a few times. The chain is built from TRBV5-1 and TRBJ2-2; the D is unclear. V dropped 2 bases and J dropped 3 bases, with 8 bases sitting between them. CDR1 and CDR2 from the germline V gene are SGHRS and YFSETQ. This CDR3 has 14 amino acids. The chain's CDR3 is CASSFTEYTGELFF. CDR3 sequence (DNA): TGCGCCAGCAGCTTTACGGAGTACACCGGGGAGCTGTTTTTT. Variable domain in full (rest from reference TRBV5-1 and TRBJ2-2): KAGVTQTPRYLIKTRGQQVTLSCSPISGHRSVSWYQQTPGQGLQFLFEYFSETQRNKGNFPGRFSGRQFSNSRSEMNVSTLELGDSALYLCASSFTEYTGELFFGEGSRLTVL.

A word on this clone: The sample carries other DNA sequences with the same CDR3. V usage is TRBV6-1 and J usage is TRBJ1-6; D gene uncertain. V lost 4 bases and J lost 2, with 6 bases in between. The CDR3 has 14 amino acids. The V gene's germline CDR1 is MNHNS and CDR2 SASEGT. The CDR3 protein is CASSAGPYNSPLHF. CDR3 DNA sequence: TGTGCCAGCAGTGCGGGTCCCTATAATTCACCCCTCCACTTT.

The rearrangement links TRBV19 to TRBJ1-1, with 7 bases aligning to TRBD1. The ends lost 7 bases at V and 12 bases at J; junction bases unmatched: 26. The germline V gene has CDR1 LNHDA and CDR2 SQIVND (reference sequence). The CDR3 length is 17 residues. Here the CDR3 reads CASTQPKFRTGVIRTFF. In nucleotides, the CDR3 is TGTGCCAGTACCCAACCAAAATTCAGGACAGGAGTAATAAGGACTTTCTTT.

The CDR3 sequence: CASTASLQGGANVLTF. The CDR3 bases are TGTGCCAGTACCGCATCACTACAGGGTGGGGCCAACGTCCTGACTTTC. This chain joins TRBV19 and TRBJ2-6; maybe TRBD1 (6 bases). This CDR3 has 16 residues. The germline V gene encodes CDR1 LNHDA and CDR2 SQIVND (reference sequence). V was pared by 7 bases and J by 3 bases, with 16 bases between.

This clone turned up a few times. V gene TRBV6-5 combines with J gene TRBJ2-7; 9 bases agree with TRBD1. The V gene end was trimmed by 2 bases and the J gene end by 2 bases; junction bases not matched to a gene: 4. Germline V gene data show CDR1 as MNHEY and CDR2 as SVGAGI. The CDR3 runs to 15 residues. CDR3 residues: CASSYGGTGTYEQYF. The CDR3 bases are TGTGCCAGCAGTTACGGCGGGACAGGGACCTACGAGCAGTACTTC.

The chain links TRBV4-1 to TRBJ1-1; D perhaps matches TRBD1 (6 bases). The V and J ends lost 0 bases and 5 bases respectively, with 13 bases between them. CDR1 is MGHRA, CDR2 YSYEKL, per germline. The CDR3 is made up of 15 amino acids. DNA of the CDR3: TGCGCCAGCAGCCAAGAGCCAGGGGCAAGGACTGAAGCTTTCTTT. Translated: CASSQEPGARTEAFF.

This clone came up a few times. The J gene is TRBJ1-2, the V gene TRBV6-1, with D possibly matching TRBD1 (6 bases). This CDR3 region has 13 residues. Germline lookup yields CDR1 MNHNS and CDR2 SASEGT. The V end was cut by 5 bases, the J end by 4 bases, with 11 bases between. CDR3 DNA: TGTGCCAGCAGTTATAACAGGGCCTATGGCTACACCTTC. It encodes CASSYNRAYGYTF.

V and J are TRBV30 and TRBJ1-5; D is unclear. CDR1 is GTSNPN and CDR2 is SVGIG in the germline V gene (reference sequence). V was clipped by 0 bases and J by 2 bases, with 8 bases between them. The CDR3 is 14 amino acids. The CDR3 nucleotides are TGTGCCTGGAGTGTACTTGAGGGCAATCAGCCCCAGCATTTT. Translated, it gives CAWSVLEGNQPQHF.

The chain employs TRBV27 and TRBJ1-5; 12 nucleotides agree with TRBD1. The germline V gene has CDR1 MNHEY and CDR2 SMNVEV (reference sequence). The CDR3 totals 18 residues. V dropped 4 bases and J dropped 7; count of bases not matched to a gene: 14. This CDR3 reads CASSSTLTGQGASQPQHF. The CDR3 DNA is TGTGCCAGCAGTTCCACCTTGACGGGACAGGGGGCGTCCCAGCCCCAGCATTTT.

This clone was counted a single time. The rearrangement uses TRBV2 and TRBJ2-2, with TRBD2 identical over 11 bases. With 6 bases clipped from V and 6 bases from J, the junction kept 3 bases outside the gene matches. Germline V lookup: CDR1 SNHLY, CDR2 FYNNEI. The CDR3 is made up of 14 amino acids. In DNA, the CDR3 is TGTGCCAGCAGGAAGACTAGCGGGGCCGGGGAGCTGTTTTTT. Its protein is CASRKTSGAGELFF. Full variable domain (rest looked up from reference TRBV2 and TRBJ2-2): EPEVTQTPSHQVTQMGQEVILRCVPISNHLYFYWYRQILGQKVEFLVSFYNNEISEKSEIFDDQFSVERPDGSNFTLKIRSTKLEDSAMYFCASRKTSGAGELFFGEGSRLTVL.

This clone was detected once. The gene calls are TRBV10-2 and TRBJ2-3, with 10 bases matching TRBD2. V lost 7 bases and J lost 2; bases outside the gene matches: 6. The germline gives CDR1 WSHSY, CDR2 SAAADI. The CDR3 contains 15 residues. The CDR3 bases are TGCGCCAGCAAGGTCCTAGCGGGGGCCACAGATACGCAGTATTTT. Amino acid sequence: CASKVLAGATDTQYF.

The chain couples TRBV21-1 to TRBJ2-1; the D call of TRBD2 is as the table states it, not checked on the DNA. TRBV21-1 is marked as a pseudogene. The CDR3 is 16 amino acids. The CDR3 sequence is CASSKPPGLGHNEQFF. As DNA, the CDR3 is TGTGCCAGCAGCAAGCCACCGGGACTAGGACACAATGAGCAGTTCTTC.

Points on this clone: At one end the junction does not follow the germline gene, possibly because of a read error. The chain combines TRBV7-9 with TRBJ1-5; D is unclear. Germline assignment: CDR1 SEHNR and CDR2 FQNEAQ (reference sequence). The CDR3 has 15 amino acids. The DNA for the CDR3 is TGTTCCAGCAGCTTAGTCGGAGGGCGCAATCAGCCCCAGCATTTT. This encodes CSSSLVGGRNQPQHF.

V is TRBV18 and J is TRBJ1-4, with a tentative D call TRBD1 (6 bases). CDR1 KGHSH and CDR2 LQKENI come from the germline V gene. This CDR3 is built from 16 residues. Trimming took off 0 bases at V and 5 bases at J, with 13 bases between the two ends. DNA for the CDR3: TGTGCCAGCTCACCACCCGGACAGTTAACGAATGAAAAACTGTTTTTT. Amino acids: CASSPPGQLTNEKLFF.

In its sample, this clone was seen a few times. The chain carries TRBV4-2 and TRBJ1-1; 7 bases agree with TRBD1. Losses at the gene ends were 8 bases for V and 5 bases for J; bases not matched to a gene: 8. CDR3 length: 13 amino acids. Germline CDR1 reads LGHNA; CDR2 reads YNFKEQ. The DNA for the CDR3 is TGTGCCAGCGGGGCAGGGGGTAGGACTGAAGCTTTCTTT. Protein sequence: CASGAGGRTEAFF.